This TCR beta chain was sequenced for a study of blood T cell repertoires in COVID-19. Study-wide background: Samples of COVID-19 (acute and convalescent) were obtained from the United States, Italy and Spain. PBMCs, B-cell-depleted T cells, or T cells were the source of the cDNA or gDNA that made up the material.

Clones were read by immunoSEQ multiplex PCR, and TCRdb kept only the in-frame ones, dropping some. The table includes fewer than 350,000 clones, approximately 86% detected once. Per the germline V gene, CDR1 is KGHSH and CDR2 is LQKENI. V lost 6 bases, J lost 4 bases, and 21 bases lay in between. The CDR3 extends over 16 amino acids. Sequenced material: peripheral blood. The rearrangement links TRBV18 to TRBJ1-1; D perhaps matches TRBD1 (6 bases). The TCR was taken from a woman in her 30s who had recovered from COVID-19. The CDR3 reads CASSSVSGTGRTEAFF. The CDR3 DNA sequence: TGTGCCAGCTCCTCCGTCTCAGGCACAGGGCGCACTGAAGCTTTCTTT.